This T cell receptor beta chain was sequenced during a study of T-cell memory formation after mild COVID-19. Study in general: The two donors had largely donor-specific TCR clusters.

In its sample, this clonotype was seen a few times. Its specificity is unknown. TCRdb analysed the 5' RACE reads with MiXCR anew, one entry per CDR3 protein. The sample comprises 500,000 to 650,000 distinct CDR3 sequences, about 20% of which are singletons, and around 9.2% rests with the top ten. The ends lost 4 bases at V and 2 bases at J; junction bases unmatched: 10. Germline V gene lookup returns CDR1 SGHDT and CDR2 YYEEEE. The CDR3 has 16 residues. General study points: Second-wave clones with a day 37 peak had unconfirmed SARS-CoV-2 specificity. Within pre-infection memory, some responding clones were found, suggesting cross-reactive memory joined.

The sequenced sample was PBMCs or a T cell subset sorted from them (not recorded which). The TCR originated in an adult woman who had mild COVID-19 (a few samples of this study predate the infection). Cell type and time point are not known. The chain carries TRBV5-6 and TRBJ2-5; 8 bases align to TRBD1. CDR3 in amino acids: CASSLRQGPLQETQYF. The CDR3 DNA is TGTGCCAGCAGCCTTAGACAGGGGCCCTTGCAAGAGACCCAGTACTTC.